These 22 T cell receptor beta chains share one sample of origin, sequenced in a study of blood T cell repertoires in COVID-19. TCRdb's copy holds only in-frame clones and misses some; the assay was immunoSEQ multiplex PCR. Among roughly 90,000 clones listed, roughly 78% were seen once. Material: peripheral blood. These receptors were taken from a woman in her sixties or seventies with acute or convalescent COVID-19.

This chain connects TRBV6-2 or TRBV6-3 to TRBJ1-5; 10 bases map to TRBD1. CDR3 size: 18 residues. V gave up 2 bases and J gave up 4 bases; unmatched junction bases: 11. CDR1 is MNHEY and CDR2 is SVGEGT in the germline V gene. The CDR3 protein is CASSYIFGPGQGNQPQHF. DNA for the CDR3: TGTGCCAGCAGTTACATTTTCGGTCCGGGACAGGGGAATCAGCCCCAGCATTTT.

The chain couples TRBV9 to TRBJ2-1; 10 bases match TRBD1. This CDR3 comprises 16 residues. The V gene end was trimmed by 1 base and the J gene end by 8 bases; junction bases not matched to a gene: 9. The germline V gene has CDR1 SGDLS and CDR2 YYNGEE. DNA for the CDR3: TGTGCCAGCAGCGTACTTGTGGGACAGGGGTTCGATGAGCAGTTCTTC. Its translation is CASSVLVGQGFDEQFF.

In this sample, this clone turned up once. The V and J genes are TRBV28 and TRBJ1-6, with D hard to call. This CDR3 is built from 13 residues. The V end lost 5 bases, the J end lost 11 bases, and 13 bases lay between the germline ends. CDR1 is MDHEN and CDR2 is SYDVKM in the germline V gene. CDR3 sequence reads: CASSPGGETPLHF. The CDR3 DNA is TGTGCCAGCAGTCCCGGTGGAGAGACACCCCTCCACTTT.

This clone occurred a few times. This sequence joins TRBV5-1 and TRBJ1-6; 7 bases match TRBD1. The trim removed 3 bases at V and 5 bases at J, leaving 8 bases unmatched. Germline CDR1 SGHRS, CDR2 YFSETQ. This CDR3 has 16 amino acids. CDR3 region: CASSWQGESDNSPLHF. CDR3 DNA sequence: TGCGCCAGCAGCTGGCAGGGGGAATCGGATAATTCACCCCTCCACTTT.

The CDR3 sequence is CASRRQGDNSPLHF. Here the CDR3 DNA reads TGTGCCAGCAGAAGACAGGGCGATAATTCACCCCTCCACTTT. This chain links TRBV7-2 with TRBJ1-6, with 7 bases fitting TRBD1. The V segment lost 6 bases and the J segment 5 bases; nucleotides outside the gene matches: 4. The CDR3 contains 14 residues. Germline loops: CDR1 SGHTA, CDR2 FQGNSA.

The chain has TRBV2 and TRBJ2-3; D unresolved. The CDR3 runs 11 residues. From germline, CDR1 is SNHLY and CDR2 FYNNEI. Trimming pared 6 bases from V and 5 bases from J, leaving 6 bases between. This CDR3 is CASSGGDTQYF. CDR3 in DNA: TGTGCCAGCAGCGGTGGAGATACGCAGTATTTT.

This clone has a handful of counts. V and J are TRBV9 and TRBJ2-1; no clear D gene. The CDR3 is 13 amino acids. The V gene lost 2 bases and the J gene lost 8 bases, with 11 bases spanning the gap. CDR1 and CDR2 from the germline V gene are SGDLS and YYNGEE. CDR3 region: CASSVRSGYEQFF. CDR3 nucleotide sequence: TGTGCCAGCAGCGTTAGGTCCGGGTATGAGCAGTTCTTC.

This clone was counted once. The chain links TRBV10-1 to TRBJ1-3, with D hard to call. Germline CDR1 and CDR2: WNHNN and SYGVQD (reference sequence). CDR3 length equals 18 residues. Trimming left V 6 bases short and J 0 bases short, with 21 bases between. CDR3 in DNA: TGCGCCAGCAGCGCCAATCCAAGGCCCGACAACTCTGGAAACACCATATATTTT. It encodes CASSANPRPDNSGNTIYF.

The V call is TRBV10-3, the J call TRBJ2-2, with 7 bases aligning to TRBD1. Germline V CDR1 and CDR2: ENHRY, SYGVKD. This CDR3 spans 14 amino acids. Trimming removed 10 bases from V and 5 bases from J; junction bases left unmatched: 10. The CDR3 spells CANNQGETTGELFF. DNA of the CDR3: TGTGCCAATAACCAGGGGGAGACAACCGGGGAGCTGTTTTTT.

This chain joins TRBV21-1 and TRBJ2-7; the table gives TRBD1 as D, unverified against the DNA. TRBV21-1 is a listed pseudogene. The CDR3 sequence is 14 residues long. CDR3 protein: CASSRWTGRYEQYF. The CDR3 DNA sequence: TGTGCCAGCAGCAGGTGGACAGGTCGGTACGAGCAGTACTTC.

V gene TRBV6-1 combines with J gene TRBJ1-2; no reliable D call. V gave up 3 bases and J gave up 5 bases, with 7 bases separating them. Germline V gene sequence: CDR1 MNHNS, CDR2 SASEGT. The CDR3 spans 12 residues. The CDR3 bases are TGTGCCAGCAGTGACAGACATTATGGCTACACCTTC. Amino acid sequence: CASSDRHYGYTF.

The chain has TRBV7-2 and TRBJ2-3, with 15 bases identical to TRBD2. Unmatched junction bases numbered 7, after V lost 3 bases and J lost 0 bases. The CDR3 runs to 19 residues. CDR1 SGHTA and CDR2 FQGNSA come from the germline V gene. CDR3 in amino acids: CASSFWTSGGGVSTDTQYF. In DNA, the CDR3 is TGTGCCAGCAGCTTCTGGACTAGCGGGGGGGGAGTTAGCACAGATACGCAGTATTTT.

This clone was seen only a few times. The chain combines TRBV2 with TRBJ1-5; tentative D call: TRBD1 (5 bases). Germline V lookup: CDR1 SNHLY, CDR2 FYNNEI. The CDR3 contains 15 residues. V was cut by 8 bases and J by 0 bases, with 14 bases left in between. In nucleotides, the CDR3 is TGTGCCAGCGGTAGACAGAAAGGTAGCAATCAGCCCCAGCATTTT. Protein: CASGRQKGSNQPQHF. The full variable domain, its missing parts supplied by reference TRBV2 and TRBJ1-5, is EPEVTQTPSHQVTQMGQEVILRCVPISNHLYFYWYRQILGQKVEFLVSFYNNEISEKSEIFDDQFSVERPDGSNFTLKIRSTKLEDSAMYFCASGRQKGSNQPQHFGDGTRLSIL.

The CDR3 loop is CASIPGGQVEAFF. The DNA for the CDR3 is TGTGCCAGCATTCCGGGGGGGCAGGTTGAAGCTTTCTTT. V and J are TRBV28 and TRBJ1-1, with D maybe TRBD1 (6 bases). Trimming removed 7 bases at V and 7 bases at J, with 16 bases between. There are 13 residues in the CDR3. The germline V gene has CDR1 MDHEN and CDR2 SYDVKM.

This clone was picked up a small number of times. The chain joins TRBV30 to TRBJ2-7, with a possible D match to TRBD1 (6 bases). V lost 6 bases and J 0 bases, leaving 12 bases between the germline ends. CDR1 GTSNPN and CDR2 SVGIG come from the germline V gene (reference sequence). The CDR3 is 13 amino acids. Here the CDR3 reads CACRTASSYEQYF. CDR3 nucleotides: TGTGCCTGCAGGACAGCGAGCTCCTACGAGCAGTACTTC. Supplemented by reference TRBV30 and TRBJ2-7, the full variable domain reads SQTIHQWPATLVQPVGSPLSLECTVEGTSNPNLYWYRQAAGRGLQLLFYSVGIGQISSEVPQNLSASRPQDRQFILSSKKLLLSDSGFYLCACRTASSYEQYFGPGTRLTVT.

The J gene is TRBJ2-3, the V gene TRBV9; TRBD2 aligns across 13 bases. CDR3 length: 18 residues. Looked up from germline, CDR1 is SGDLS and CDR2 is YYNGEE. Trimming removed 4 bases from V and 0 bases from J; junction bases left unmatched: 8. CDR3 DNA sequence: TGTGCCAGCAGCCCGGGACTAGCGGGGAGTAAGAGCACAGATACGCAGTATTTT. Amino acids: CASSPGLAGSKSTDTQYF.

V and J are TRBV2 and TRBJ1-3; D remains ambiguous. Germline values: CDR1 SNHLY, CDR2 FYNNEI. The V end lost 4 bases, the J end lost 1 base, and 11 bases lay between the germline ends. The CDR3 extends over 15 amino acids. This chain's CDR3 is CASSVGVGSGNTIYF. In DNA form, the CDR3 reads TGTGCCAGCAGTGTGGGAGTTGGGTCTGGAAACACCATATATTTT.

The chain links TRBV4-1 to TRBJ2-7, with 10 positions matching TRBD1. The ends lost 0 bases at V and 12 bases at J; junction bases unmatched: 11. CDR3 size: 15 residues. Germline values: CDR1 MGHRA, CDR2 YSYEKL. The CDR3 region is CASSQDGQGDPEVYF. CDR3 DNA sequence: TGCGCCAGCAGCCAAGATGGACAGGGGGACCCTGAGGTGTACTTC.

The chain employs TRBV28 and TRBJ2-7; D perhaps matches TRBD1 (5 bases). Looked up from germline, CDR1 is MDHEN and CDR2 is SYDVKM. CDR3 size: 15 residues. With 4 bases removed from V and 2 bases from J, the gap between germline ends came to 15 bases. The DNA of the CDR3 is TGTGCCAGCAGTTCCTCAGGGTCCCCAACCTACGAGCAGTACTTC. Its translation: CASSSSGSPTYEQYF.

The V gene is TRBV28, the J gene TRBJ2-7; 11 bases map to TRBD1. Unmatched junction bases numbered 6, after V lost 6 bases and J lost 2 bases. The CDR3 runs to 15 residues. CDR1 and CDR2 from the germline V gene are MDHEN and SYDVKM. In DNA form, the CDR3 reads TGTGCCAGCAGCCTCTCGGGACAGGGGGCCTACGAGCAGTACTTC. It yields the protein CASSLSGQGAYEQYF.

Written as DNA, the CDR3 is TGTGCCAGCAAAGGAACAGGGGGAGTCGAGCAGTACTTC. Translating gives CASKGTGGVEQYF. V is TRBV6-5 and J is TRBJ2-7; 8 bases match TRBD1. The CDR3 covers 13 residues. In germline, CDR1 is MNHEY, CDR2 SVGAGI. The trim removed 7 bases at V and 6 bases at J, leaving 8 bases unmatched.

J is TRBJ1-2 and V is TRBV28; no firm D call. CDR1 and CDR2 from the germline V gene are MDHEN and SYDVKM. The CDR3 runs 12 residues. Trimming removed 4 bases at V and 2 bases at J, with 5 bases between. DNA of the CDR3: TGTGCCAGCAGTTCAGGAAACTATGGCTACACCTTC. Encoded protein: CASSSGNYGYTF.